The 13 T cell receptor beta chains in this list originate from one sample, sequenced in a study of post-analysis software for immune sequencing data. General observations from the study: Patients used about five TRBV segments, including TRBV5-6, TRBV5-1 and TRBV20-1, more often than controls.

Incorporated into the TCR beta cDNA libraries were unique molecular identifiers, which served to reduce PCR and sequencing biases. TCRdb independently ran MiXCR on the PCR reads; one entry per CDR3 protein. The sample holds about 810,000 distinct CDR3 sequences; roughly 50% are singletons and the top ten take approximately 4.5%. No antigen has been identified for these receptors. The sample consisted of blood. Source of these receptors: a girl between 10 and 17 years old with multiple sclerosis.

The sample holds a few counts of this clonotype. This chain uses TRBV7-9 with TRBJ2-1; 10 bases match TRBD2. The germline V gene has CDR1 SEHNR and CDR2 FQNEAQ (reference sequence). This CDR3 region has 15 residues. V lost 6 bases, J lost 3 bases, and 5 bases stayed unmatched. CDR3 sequence (DNA): TGTGCCAGCAGAATAGGACTAGCGGACTACAATGAGCAGTTCTTC. The encoded protein is CASRIGLADYNEQFF. Looking up the rest from reference TRBV7-9 and TRBJ2-1 gives the full variable domain: DTGVSQNPRHKITKRGQNVTFRCDPISEHNRLYWYRQTLGQGPEFLTYFQNEAQLEKSRLLSDRFSAERPKGSFSTLEIQRTEQGDSAMYLCASRIGLADYNEQFFGPGTRLTVL.

The rearrangement uses TRBV20-1 and TRBJ1-5; D gene ambiguous. CDR3 length: 14 amino acids. Looked up from germline, CDR1 is DFQATT and CDR2 is SNEGSKA (reference sequence). DNA for the CDR3: TGCAGCTCAGGACCCCTTGGTAGCAATCAGCCCCAGCATTTT. Its protein is CSSGPLGSNQPQHF.

The chain employs TRBV7-8 and TRBJ2-6, with D possibly being TRBD1 (7 bases). CDR1 is SGHVS and CDR2 is FQNEAQ in the germline V gene. The CDR3 has 18 amino acids. Trimming stripped 3 bases from V and 2 bases from J, with 17 bases between. CDR3 residues: CASSLVRLGGAGANVLTF. CDR3 in DNA: TGTGCCAGCAGCTTGGTTCGACTAGGGGGCGCTGGGGCCAACGTCCTGACTTTC. The full variable domain, completed using reference TRBV7-8 and TRBJ2-6, is GAGVSQSPRYKVAKRGQDVALRCDPISGHVSLFWYQQALGQGPEFLTYFQNEAQLDKSGLPSDRFFAERPEGSVSTLKIQRTQQEDSAVYLCASSLVRLGGAGANVLTFGAGSRLTVL.

The V call is TRBV20-1, the J call TRBJ2-5, with TRBD2 matching over 7 bases. Trimming cost V 0 bases and J 7 bases; bases outside gene matches: 5. CDR3 length: 13 amino acids. Germline CDR1 reads DFQATT; CDR2 reads SNEGSKA (reference sequence). As DNA, the CDR3 is TGCAGTGCTAGAGATTTAGCTAGCGGGACCCAGTACTTC. This codes for CSARDLASGTQYF.

This chain uses TRBV12-3 or TRBV12-4 with TRBJ2-5; D not certain. The closer fit of TRBJ2-7 to the DNA end suggests the J call may be wrong. The CDR3 contains 11 residues. CDR3 sequence: CASSEEYEQYF. The CDR3 bases are TGTGCCAGCAGTGAAGAATACGAGCAGTACTTC.

This chain connects TRBV10-3 to TRBJ2-7; either TRBD1 or TRBD2 may fit D (5 bases each). Trimming stripped 6 bases from V and 0 bases from J, with 15 bases between. The CDR3 has 15 residues. Germline-derived CDR1 and CDR2 are ENHRY and SYGVKD. This CDR3 reads CAIRETGTISYEQYF. Here the CDR3 DNA reads TGTGCCATCAGGGAGACCGGGACCATCTCCTACGAGCAGTACTTC.

This clonotype was detected a few times. This chain connects TRBV13 to TRBJ2-7; TRBD2 might be the D (5 bases). The CDR3 contains 14 residues. Trimming removed 5 bases at V and 0 bases at J, with 11 bases between. CDR1 is PRHDT and CDR2 is FYEKMQ in the germline V gene (reference sequence). The CDR3 sequence is CASSRTESSYEQYF. The DNA for the CDR3 is TGTGCCAGCAGCCGGACTGAGAGCTCCTACGAGCAGTACTTC.

V usage is TRBV12-3 or TRBV12-4 and J usage is TRBJ2-1; D may be TRBD2 (8 bases). This CDR3 region has 16 residues. V dropped 5 bases and J dropped 4 bases, with 18 bases sitting between them. The CDR3: CASSQGVAGSYNEQFF. The CDR3, as DNA: TGTGCCAGCAGTCAGGGGGTAGCGGGGAGTTACAATGAGCAGTTCTTC.

The chain joins TRBV5-1 to TRBJ2-7; maybe TRBD1 (5 bases). Between the trimmed V and J ends, which lost 2 bases and 0 bases, there was a span of 9 bases. This CDR3 has 14 residues. Germline CDR1 SGHRS, CDR2 YFSETQ. The CDR3 coding sequence is TGCGCCAGCAGCTTCACAGGCCACTCCTACGAGCAGTACTTC. Protein product: CASSFTGHSYEQYF.

The sample holds many counts of this clonotype. CDR3 residues: CASSFGDSYEQYF. CDR3 nucleotide sequence: TGTGCCAGCAGTTTTGGGGACAGCTACGAGCAGTACTTC. The V and J genes are TRBV28 and TRBJ2-7, with 7 bases fitting TRBD1. CDR3 length: 13 residues. Trimming at V came to 3 bases and at J to 3 bases, leaving 2 bases not matched to a gene. CDR1 and CDR2 (germline): MDHEN, SYDVKM.

This chain connects TRBV20-1 to TRBJ2-3; no clear D gene. This CDR3 spans 12 amino acids. Germline loops: CDR1 DFQATT, CDR2 SNEGSKA (reference sequence). V shed 1 base and J shed 4 bases, with 6 bases lying between them. The CDR3 region has the DNA TGCAGTGCTAGAGGACGGGCAGATACGCAGTATTTT. It translates to CSARGRADTQYF.

This clonotype was counted between two and nine times. V and J are TRBV10-3 and TRBJ2-7; D possibly corresponds to TRBD1 (7 bases). The CDR3 length is 16 residues. The germline V gene has CDR1 ENHRY and CDR2 SYGVKD. The V and J ends lost 3 bases and 3 bases respectively, with 18 bases between them. CDR3 protein: CAISDEGAGRHYEQYF. The CDR3 DNA reads TGTGCCATCAGTGACGAGGGGGCAGGGAGGCACTACGAGCAGTACTTC.

This clonotype was seen only a few times. This chain links TRBV2 with TRBJ2-5; D gene ambiguous. CDR1 SNHLY and CDR2 FYNNEI come from the germline V gene. V was pared by 7 bases and J by 2 bases, with 17 bases between. The CDR3 contains 15 residues. This CDR3 reads CASTRTLGRQETQYF. Written as DNA, the CDR3 is TGTGCCAGCACCCGGACGCTTGGTAGGCAAGAGACCCAGTACTTC.